This entry is about one TCR beta chain. This sample is drawn from a study of cytomegalovirus exposure and HLA in healthy donors. CDR1 is MNHEY and CDR2 is SMNVEV in the germline V gene (reference sequence). The CDR3 is made up of 16 amino acids. Losses at the gene ends were 5 bases for V and 2 bases for J; bases not matched to a gene: 11. Some clones are missing from TCRdb's copy, which holds only in-frame ones; the method was immunoSEQ multiplex PCR. The sample has about 200,000 clones, over 75% seen once; the top ten hold 1.5% to 2%. This TCR derives from a woman between 18 and 29 years old in good health and CMV-seropositive. The sample taken for sequencing was PBMCs. This chain connects TRBV27 to TRBJ1-1; 7 bases map to TRBD1. The CDR3 nucleotides are TGTGCCAGCAGTCCCCCTCGGAGAGGGGGCAACACTGAAGCTTTCTTT. As protein: CASSPPRRGGNTEAFF.